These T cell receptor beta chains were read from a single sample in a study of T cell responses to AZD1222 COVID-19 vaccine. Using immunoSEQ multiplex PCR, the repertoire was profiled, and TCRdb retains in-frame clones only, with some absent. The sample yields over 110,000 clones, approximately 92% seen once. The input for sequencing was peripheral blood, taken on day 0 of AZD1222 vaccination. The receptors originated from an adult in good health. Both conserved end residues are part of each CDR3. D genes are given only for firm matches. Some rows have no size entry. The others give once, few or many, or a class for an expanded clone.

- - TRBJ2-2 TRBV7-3 TGTGCCAGCAGCTTACGCTCGGGGGACACCGGGGAGCTGTTTTTT CASSLRSGDTGELFF
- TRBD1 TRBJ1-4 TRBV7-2 TGTGCCAGCAGCTTAGGAGGGGGCGGAAATGAAAAACTGTTTTTT CASSLGGGGNEKLFF
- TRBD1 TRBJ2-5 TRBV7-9 TGTGCCAGCAGCTTCGGACAGGGGGGACACCAAGAGACCCAGTACTTC CASSFGQGGHQETQYF
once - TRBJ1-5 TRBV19 TGTGCCAGTAGCCAGGGACGAGGGGGCAATCAGCCCCAGCATTTT CASSQGRGGNQPQHF
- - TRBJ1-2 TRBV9 TGTGCCAGCAGCGGGGCGGAGTCTGGCTACACCTTC CASSGAESGYTF
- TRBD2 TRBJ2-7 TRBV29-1 TGCAGCGTTGGGACTAGCGGGAGGTTGTACGAGCAGTACTTC CSVGTSGRLYEQYF
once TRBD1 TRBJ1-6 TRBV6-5 TGTGCCAGCAGAACGCCAGGGACAGGGAATTCACCCCTCCACTTT CASRTPGTGNSPLHF
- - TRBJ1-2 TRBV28 TGTGCCAGCAGTTTCCGGCCGCGGGGCTACACCTTC CASSFRPRGYTF
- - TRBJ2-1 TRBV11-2 TGTGCCAGCAGCTTAAAGATTCATGAGCAGTTCTTC CASSLKIHEQFF
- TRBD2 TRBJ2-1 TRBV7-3 TGTGCCAGCAGCCCTACTAGCGGGAGTAATGAGCAGTTCTTC CASSPTSGSNEQFF
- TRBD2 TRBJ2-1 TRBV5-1 TGCGCCAGCAGCTTGTTCTGGAGCGGGGGGGCGAATGAGCAGTTCTTC CASSLFWSGGANEQFF
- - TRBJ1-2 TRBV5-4 TGTGCCAGCAGCTTGGAGCAGGGGTGGGTCTATGGCTACACCTTC CASSLEQGWVYGYTF
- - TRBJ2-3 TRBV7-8 TGTGCCAGCCGCACACCGGGCAAAAGCACAGATACGCAGTATTTT CASRTPGKSTDTQYF
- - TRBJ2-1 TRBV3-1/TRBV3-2 TGTGCCAGCAGCCAAGCTTCAGGCAGGGCGTCCTACAATGAGCAGTTCTTC CASSQASGRASYNEQFF
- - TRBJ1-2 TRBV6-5 TGTGCCAGCTGGCGACGCGGGGGGGGACATGGCTACACCTTC CASWRRGGGHGYTF
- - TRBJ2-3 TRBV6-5 TGTGCCAGCAGTTCCGTCTCAGGCTTGCGGGCAGATACGCAGTATTTT CASSSVSGLRADTQYF
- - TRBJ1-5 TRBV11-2 TGTGCCAGCAGCTTAGCTGGGGGGGCGAATCAGCCCCAGCATTTT CASSLAGGANQPQHF
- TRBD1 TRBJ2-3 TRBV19 TGTGCCAGTAGGGACAGGTCTAGAGGAACAGATACGCAGTATTTT CASRDRSRGTDTQYF
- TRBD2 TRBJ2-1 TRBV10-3 TGTGCCACCCGGGGAATGACTAGCGGTCTCAATGAGCAGTTCTTC CATRGMTSGLNEQFF
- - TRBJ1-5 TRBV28 TGTGCCAGCAGTTTAGACCGGTCTCGGCCCCAGCATTTT CASSLDRSRPQHF
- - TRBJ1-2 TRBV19 TGTGCCAGTAGTATAGCTAGGGGGACGGAAGCCTATGGCTACACCTTC CASSIARGTEAYGYTF
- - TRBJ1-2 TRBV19 TGTGCCAGTAGTATAGTCGCCTGGGGGGGACCCTATGGCTACACCTTC CASSIVAWGGPYGYTF
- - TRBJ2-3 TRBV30 TGTGCCTGGGGTGACGGGGGCACAGATACGCAGTATTTT CAWGDGGTDTQYF
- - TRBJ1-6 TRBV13 TGTGCCAGCAGCTTGGGGTTGATAAGCTCCTATAATTCACCCCTCCACTTT CASSLGLISSYNSPLHF